The clone carrying this TCR beta chain was seen only a few times. The sample originates from a study of beta chain features in type 1 diabetes. This CDR3 comprises 15 residues. The germline CDR1 and CDR2 sequences are SGHRS and YFSETQ. The V gene end was trimmed by 0 bases and the J gene end by 6 bases; junction bases not matched to a gene: 5. Reverse transcription of all isolated RNA meant that expressed TCRB transcripts were sequenced. TCRdb's table, derived via immunoSEQ multiplex PCR, lists solely in-frame clones and lacks some. The table records 200,000 to 250,000 clones, roughly 11% of them present only once.

The sequenced material came from central memory CD4+ T cells from blood. The V and J genes are TRBV5-1 and TRBJ2-1, with 8 bases fitting TRBD1. This sequence was found in a man aged 18-30 years in good health. In nucleotides, the CDR3 is TGCGCCAGCAGCTTGGGAGCCGGGACAGGCAATGAGCAGTTCTTC. Its protein is CASSLGAGTGNEQFF.